This T cell receptor (beta chain) was sequenced for a study of blood T cell repertoires in COVID-19. Sequenced by immunoSEQ multiplex PCR; TCRdb stores in-frame clones only, minus some. The sample includes around 250,000 clones, approximately 82% of them seen just once. CDR1 and CDR2 (germline): SGHNT, YENEEA. Trimming took off 6 bases at V and 6 bases at J, with 18 bases between the two ends. This CDR3 region has 15 residues. V gene TRBV11-3 combines with J gene TRBJ2-1; possible D gene TRBD2, 5 bases. Sequencing was performed on peripheral blood. The receptor comes from a man at least 80 years old with acute or convalescent COVID-19. The CDR3 is CASSYGPRGLNEQFF. The DNA for the CDR3 is TGTGCCAGCAGTTACGGACCACGAGGACTCAATGAGCAGTTCTTC. Looking up the rest from reference TRBV11-3 and TRBJ2-1 gives the full variable domain: EAGVVQSPRYKIIEKKQPVAFWCNPISGHNTLYWYLQNLGQGPELLIRYENEEAVDDSQLPKDRFSAERLKGVDSTLKIQPAELGDSAVYLCASSYGPRGLNEQFFGPGTRLTVL.